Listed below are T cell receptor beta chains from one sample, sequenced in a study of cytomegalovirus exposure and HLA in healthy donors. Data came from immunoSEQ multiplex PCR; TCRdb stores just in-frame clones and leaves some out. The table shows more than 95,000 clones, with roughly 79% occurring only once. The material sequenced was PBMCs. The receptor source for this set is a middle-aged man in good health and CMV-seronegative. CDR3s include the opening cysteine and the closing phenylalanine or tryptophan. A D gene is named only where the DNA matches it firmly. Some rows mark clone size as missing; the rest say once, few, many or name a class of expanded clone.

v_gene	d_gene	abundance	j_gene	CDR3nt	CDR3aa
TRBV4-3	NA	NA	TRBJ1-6	TGCGCCAGCAGCCAAGATTCAGGAAACTTTTCACCCCTCCACTTT	CASSQDSGNFSPLHF
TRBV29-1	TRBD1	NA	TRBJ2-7	TGCAGCGTCGTTGAGACAGGGAGCTCCTACGAGCAGTACTTC	CSVVETGSSYEQYF
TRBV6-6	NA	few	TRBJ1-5	TGTGCCAGCAGTGTACAGGGACCCGACAGCAATCAGCCCCAGCATTTT	CASSVQGPDSNQPQHF
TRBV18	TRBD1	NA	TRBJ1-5	TGTGCCAGCTCACCCGACAGGGGGAATCAGCCCCAGCATTTT	CASSPDRGNQPQHF
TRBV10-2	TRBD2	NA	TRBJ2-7	TGCGCCAGCTCTAGACTAGCGGGAAACTACGAGCAGTACTTC	CASSRLAGNYEQYF
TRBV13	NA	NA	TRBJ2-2	TGTGCCAGCAGCTTTTCAGGGGTCGGCACCGGGGAGCTGTTTTTT	CASSFSGVGTGELFF
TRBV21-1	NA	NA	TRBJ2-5	TGTGCCAGCAGCAAAGTGCCTTTATGGGCGGGGAGGAAAGAGACCCAGTACTTC	CASSKVPLWAGRKETQYF
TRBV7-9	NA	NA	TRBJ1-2	TGTGCCAGCAGCCAAGGGGGTAGCTATGGCTACACCTTC	CASSQGGSYGYTF
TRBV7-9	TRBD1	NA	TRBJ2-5	TGTTCCAGCAGCTTAAGCCAGGGGGCGGTTGAGACCCAGTACTTC	CSSSLSQGAVETQYF
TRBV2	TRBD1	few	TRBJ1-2	TGTGCCAGCAGTGGGACAGGGAAGGGGTTTTATGGCTACACCTTC	CASSGTGKGFYGYTF
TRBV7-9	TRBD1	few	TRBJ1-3	TGTGCCAGCAGCTTAGCGGTCGGGACAGGGTCTGGAAACACCATATATTTT	CASSLAVGTGSGNTIYF
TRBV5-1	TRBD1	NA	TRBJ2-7	TGCGCCAGCAGCGAGGGGGCAGGACAAGCCTACGAGCAGTACTTC	CASSEGAGQAYEQYF
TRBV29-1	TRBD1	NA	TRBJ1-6	TGCAGCGTGAGGGACAGGGGGCGAAATTCACCCCTCCACTTT	CSVRDRGRNSPLHF
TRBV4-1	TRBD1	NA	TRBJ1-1	TGCGCCAGCAGCCAAGGAAAAGGACAGGGGCATGGCACTGAAGCTTTCTTT	CASSQGKGQGHGTEAFF
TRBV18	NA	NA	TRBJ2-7	TGTGCCAGCTCAGAAGACAGGACCAGCAACGAGCAGTACTTC	CASSEDRTSNEQYF
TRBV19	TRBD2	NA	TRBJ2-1	TGTGCCAGTAGTTCTAGCGGGGGAAACAATGAGCAGTTCTTC	CASSSSGGNNEQFF
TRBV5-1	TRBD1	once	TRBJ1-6	TGCGCCAGCAGTTTAATTTCCGGGACAGTGACTTCACCCCTCCACTTT	CASSLISGTVTSPLHF
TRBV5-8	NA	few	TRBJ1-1	TGTGCCAGCAGGGTTGGGGGGTCTGGACGGACGAACACTGAAGCTTTCTTT	CASRVGGSGRTNTEAFF
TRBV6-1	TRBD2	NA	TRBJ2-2	TGTGCCAGCAGTGAAAGTCTAGCGGGAGATCTTGGCGGGGAGCTGTTTTTT	CASSESLAGDLGGELFF
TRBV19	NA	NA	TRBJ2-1	TGTGCCAGCGAGGGGGTCAATGAGCAGTTCTTC	CASEGVNEQFF
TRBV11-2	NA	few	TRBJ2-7	TGTGCCAGCAGCTTAGTAGGGCCGGAGGTGAAGAATGACGAGCAGTACTTC	CASSLVGPEVKNDEQYF
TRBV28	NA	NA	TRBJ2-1	TGTGCCAGCAGTTTAGTCAGGGGGGACAATGAGCAGTTCTTC	CASSLVRGDNEQFF
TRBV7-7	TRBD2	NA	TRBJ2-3	TGTGCTAGCAGCTTAGGTTCGCGGGGGGGCACAGATACGCAGTATTTT	CASSLGSRGGTDTQYF
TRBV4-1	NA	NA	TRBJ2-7	TGCGCCAGCAGCCCCAAGGAGGGACCTTACGAGCAGTACTTC	CASSPKEGPYEQYF
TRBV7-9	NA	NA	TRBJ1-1	TGTGCCAGCAGCTTAGAGGCGTGGAGCACTGAAGCTTTCTTT	CASSLEAWSTEAFF
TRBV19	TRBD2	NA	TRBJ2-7	TGTGCCAGTAGTATATTCAGCGGGATCTCCTACGAGCAGTACTTC	CASSIFSGISYEQYF
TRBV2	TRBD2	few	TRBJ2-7	TGTGCCAGAGGGACTAGCGGTTCCTACGAGCAGTACTTC	CARGTSGSYEQYF
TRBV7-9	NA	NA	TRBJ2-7	TGTGCCAGCAGCTCACCCGGGACTGGTCCCTCCTACGAGCAGTACTTC	CASSSPGTGPSYEQYF
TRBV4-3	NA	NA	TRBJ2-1	TGCGCCAGCAGCCAAGATCCACCCCAGGGGAGAAACAATGAGCAGTTCTTC	CASSQDPPQGRNNEQFF
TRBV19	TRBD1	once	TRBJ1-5	TGTGCCAGTAGGATACAGGGGGCTAGGCAGCCCCAGCATTTT	CASRIQGARQPQHF
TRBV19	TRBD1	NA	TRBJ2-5	TGTGCCAGTAGTATAGGGAAGGGGGCAGTTGAGACCCAGTACTTC	CASSIGKGAVETQYF
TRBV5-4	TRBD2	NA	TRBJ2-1	TGTGCCAGCAGTTCGAGCGGGAGTCGGAATGAGCAGTTCTTC	CASSSSGSRNEQFF